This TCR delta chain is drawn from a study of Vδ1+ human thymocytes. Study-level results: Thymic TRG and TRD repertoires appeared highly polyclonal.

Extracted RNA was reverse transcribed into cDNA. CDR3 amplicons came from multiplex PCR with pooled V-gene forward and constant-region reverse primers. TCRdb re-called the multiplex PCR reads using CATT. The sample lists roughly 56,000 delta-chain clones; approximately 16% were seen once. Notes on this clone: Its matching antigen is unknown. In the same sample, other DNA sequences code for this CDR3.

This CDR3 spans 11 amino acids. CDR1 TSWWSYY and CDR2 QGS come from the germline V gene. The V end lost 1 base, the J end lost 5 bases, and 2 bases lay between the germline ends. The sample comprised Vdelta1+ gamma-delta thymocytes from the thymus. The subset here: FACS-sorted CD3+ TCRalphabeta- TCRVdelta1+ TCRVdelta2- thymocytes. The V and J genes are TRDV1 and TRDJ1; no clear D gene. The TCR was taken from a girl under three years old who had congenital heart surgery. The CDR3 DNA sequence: TGTGCTCTTGGGGAACGGGATAAACTCATCTTT. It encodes CALGERDKLIF.